This paragraph covers one T cell receptor beta chain sequence. Its antigen is currently unknown. Trimming cost V 3 bases and J 0 bases, with 10 bases left between them. The germline V gene encodes CDR1 KGHDR and CDR2 SFDVKD. This CDR3 has 16 amino acids. This sample is part of a study of blood T cells in healthy people across ages. Findings and limits, study-wide: Both naive CD4+ cell counts and diversity were greater in long-lived donors than in aged donors.

Primed by a sample-barcoded 5' primer and a J-beta primer mix, a second PCR proceeded for about 7 to 11 cycles. Tags on each cDNA molecule came from a template-switch adaptor with 12 random nucleotides. Every sample gave at least 3 million paired-end reads containing CDR3. TCRdb fed the 5' RACE reads into MiXCR, producing one record per CDR3 protein. This table has 650,000 to 950,000 distinct CDR3 sequences, around 43% appearing once. Collection of around 10 milliliters of peripheral blood was performed for each donor. V usage is TRBV24-1 and J usage is TRBJ2-2; perhaps TRBD2 as D (5 bases). This receptor was identified in a man aged 60-69 years in good health. Sequences were obtained from blood. The CDR3 is CATSDRAEPNTGELFF. The CDR3 DNA follows: TGTGCCACCAGTGATAGAGCGGAACCGAACACCGGGGAGCTGTTTTTT.